This TCR beta chain was retrieved from a study of T cells expressing NK-cell markers. Across the study: Sequencing of TCR beta repertoires drew on sorted CD3+CD56+NKG2C+, CD3+CD56+NKG2C- and CD3+CD56-NKG2C+ T cells. Study conclusions and caveats: In about six donors, dominant CD3+CD56+NKG2C+ clonotypes ranked among the top 10 CD8+ clonotypes.

About this clonotype: Antigen specificity is unknown.

5'RACE template switching with UMIs produced the TCR beta cDNA. TCRdb reprocessed the 5' RACE reads and keeps a single row for each CDR3 protein, giving no DNA. The sample's table shows around 280,000 distinct CDR3 sequences. This CDR3 comprises 15 residues. The germline V gene encodes CDR1 SGHNT and CDR2 YYREEE (reference sequence). Sequenced material: blood T cells: a sorted CD56 or NKG2C T cell subset, CD4+ or CD8+ T cells, or bulk PBMC T cells (not recorded which). The TCR was taken from a man aged 18 to 29 in good health. V is TRBV5-4 and J is TRBJ2-1; with no DNA, the TCRdb D assignment of TRBD2 cannot be verified. The CDR3 spells CASNPPASGIHEQFF.